One and the same sample provided the 9 T cell receptor beta chains below, sequenced in a study of identical twins. TCRdb fed the 5' RACE reads into MiXCR, producing one record per CDR3 protein. The data hold fewer than 800,000 distinct CDR3 sequences, with 7% to 7.5% observed a single time. The same data also went into a second study, on yellow fever vaccine responses in identical twins.

The specimen sequenced was PBMCs. All receptors come from a woman under 30 in good health.

This clonotype was observed at least ten times. This chain joins TRBV4-1 and TRBJ2-1; 10 positions agree with TRBD2. The CDR3 runs to 17 residues. The ends lost 0 bases at V and 1 base at J; junction bases unmatched: 3. Per the germline V gene, CDR1 is MGHRA and CDR2 is YSYEKL. This CDR3 is CASSQDWTSGSYNEQFF. The CDR3 bases are TGCGCCAGCAGCCAAGATTGGACTAGCGGATCCTACAATGAGCAGTTCTTC.

This clonotype has a handful of counts. The V gene is TRBV20-1, the J gene TRBJ1-2; D possibly corresponds to TRBD1 (6 bases). The CDR3 length is 12 residues. Trimming took off 5 bases at V and 8 bases at J, with 15 bases between the two ends. Germline V CDR1 and CDR2: DFQATT, SNEGSKA (reference sequence). CDR3 in DNA: TGCAGTGCTCACAGGGCTTGGGGAGGCTACACCTTC. Translating it yields CSAHRAWGGYTF.

The rearrangement joins TRBV29-1 to TRBJ2-5, with 10 positions matching TRBD2. Germline CDR1 SQVTM, CDR2 ANQGSEA. The J segment lost 4 bases and the V segment lost 6 bases, leaving 5 bases of the junction unmatched. The CDR3 covers 13 residues. The CDR3 DNA follows: TGCAGCGTAGGGGGGACTAGCGTAGAGACCCAGTACTTC. Its translation: CSVGGTSVETQYF.

The chain uses TRBV7-8 and TRBJ2-2; a possible D gene is TRBD2 (6 bases). Germline lookup yields CDR1 SGHVS and CDR2 FQNEAQ. The germline V and J ends were trimmed by 3 bases and 0 bases, with 14 bases remaining between them. The CDR3 is 17 amino acids. Here the CDR3 reads CASSFLGGGSNTGELFF. The CDR3 coding sequence is TGTGCCAGCAGCTTTTTGGGGGGAGGTTCGAACACCGGGGAGCTGTTTTTT.

This rearrangement joins TRBV2 to TRBJ1-5; TRBD1 might be the D (5 bases). V gave up 1 base and J gave up 6 bases, with 13 bases separating them. The CDR3 loop spans 15 amino acids. The germline CDR1 and CDR2 sequences are SNHLY and FYNNEI. CDR3 nucleotides: TGTGCCAGCAGTGAAGGACAAACAGGATTTCAGCCCCAGCATTTT. Translating it yields CASSEGQTGFQPQHF.

The chain couples TRBV20-1 to TRBJ2-3; TRBD1 aligns across 10 bases. Germline V gene data show CDR1 as DFQATT and CDR2 as SNEGSKA (reference sequence). V was clipped by 4 bases and J by 5 bases; unmatched bases: 12. The CDR3 totals 16 residues. The CDR3 region has the DNA TGCAGTGCTAATTCCCCCGGGACAGGGGATGTAGATACGCAGTATTTT. Its translation is CSANSPGTGDVDTQYF.

In this sample, this clonotype turned up many times. The gene calls are TRBV12-3 or TRBV12-4 and TRBJ2-1; no clear D gene. CDR3 length: 15 residues. V lost 3 bases to trimming and J lost 6 bases, with 15 bases between them. CDR3 region: CASSFALRTANEQFF. CDR3 nucleotide sequence: TGTGCCAGCAGTTTTGCCCTCCGCACAGCCAATGAGCAGTTCTTC.

This clonotype was counted ten times or more. The V gene is TRBV24-1, the J gene TRBJ1-2; D possibly corresponds to TRBD1 (6 bases). The V end lost 3 bases, the J end lost 2 bases, and 9 bases lay between the germline ends. CDR3 length: 14 amino acids. The germline V gene has CDR1 KGHDR and CDR2 SFDVKD. Here the CDR3 reads CATSDPGANYGYTF. CDR3 coding DNA: TGTGCCACCAGTGATCCAGGGGCCAACTATGGCTACACCTTC.

J is TRBJ2-3 and V is TRBV27, with TRBD2 as a possible D gene (6 bases). Per the germline V gene, CDR1 is MNHEY and CDR2 is SMNVEV (reference sequence). The CDR3 consists of 13 residues. Deletions cut 7 bases from V and 5 bases from J, with 13 bases between. The CDR3: CASNSRLEDTQYF. DNA for the CDR3: TGTGCCAGCAATTCGAGACTAGAAGATACGCAGTATTTT.